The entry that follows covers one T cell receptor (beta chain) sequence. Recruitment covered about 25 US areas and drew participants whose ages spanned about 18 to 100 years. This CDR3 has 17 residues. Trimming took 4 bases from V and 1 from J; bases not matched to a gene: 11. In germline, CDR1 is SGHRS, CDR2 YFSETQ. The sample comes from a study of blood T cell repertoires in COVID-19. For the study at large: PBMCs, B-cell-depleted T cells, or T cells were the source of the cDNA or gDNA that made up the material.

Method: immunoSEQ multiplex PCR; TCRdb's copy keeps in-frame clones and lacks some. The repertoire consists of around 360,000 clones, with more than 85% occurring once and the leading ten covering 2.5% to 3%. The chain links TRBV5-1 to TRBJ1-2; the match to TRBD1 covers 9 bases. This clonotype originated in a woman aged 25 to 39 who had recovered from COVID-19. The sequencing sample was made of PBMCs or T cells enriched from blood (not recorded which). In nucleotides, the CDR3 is TGCGCCAGCAGCCCTTGGACAGGGGCCCAATTTAACTATGGCTACACCTTC. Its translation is CASSPWTGAQFNYGYTF.